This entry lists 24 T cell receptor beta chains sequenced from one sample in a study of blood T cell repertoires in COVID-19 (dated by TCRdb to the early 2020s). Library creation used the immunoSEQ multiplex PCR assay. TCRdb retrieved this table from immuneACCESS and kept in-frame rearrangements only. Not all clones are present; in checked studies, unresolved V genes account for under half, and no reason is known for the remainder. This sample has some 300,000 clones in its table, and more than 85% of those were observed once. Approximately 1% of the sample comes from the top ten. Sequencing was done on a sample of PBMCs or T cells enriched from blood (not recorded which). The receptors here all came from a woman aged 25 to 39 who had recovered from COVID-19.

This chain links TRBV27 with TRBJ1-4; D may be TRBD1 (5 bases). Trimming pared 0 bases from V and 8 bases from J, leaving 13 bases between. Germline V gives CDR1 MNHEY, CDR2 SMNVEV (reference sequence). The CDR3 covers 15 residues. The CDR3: CASSLSGGRREKLFF. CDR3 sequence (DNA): TGTGCCAGCAGTTTATCGGGGGGGAGGCGGGAAAAACTGTTTTTT.

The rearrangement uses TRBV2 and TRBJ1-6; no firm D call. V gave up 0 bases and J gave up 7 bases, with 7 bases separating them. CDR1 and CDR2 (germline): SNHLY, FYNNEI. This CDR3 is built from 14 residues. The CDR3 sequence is CASSEAPENSPLHF. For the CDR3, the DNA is TGTGCCAGCAGTGAAGCCCCCGAGAATTCACCCCTCCACTTT.

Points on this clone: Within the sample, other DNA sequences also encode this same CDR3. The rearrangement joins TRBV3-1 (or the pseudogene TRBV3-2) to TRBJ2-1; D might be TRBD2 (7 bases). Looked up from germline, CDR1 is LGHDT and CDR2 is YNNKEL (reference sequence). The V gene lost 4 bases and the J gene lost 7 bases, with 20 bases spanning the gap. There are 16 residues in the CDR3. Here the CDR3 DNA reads TGTGCCAGCAGCCTAAATAGGGGGACGGGAGGAAATGAGCAGTTCTTC. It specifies CASSLNRGTGGNEQFF.

CDR3 DNA: TGTGCCAGCAGCTTAGGGGGTTTGCGACTCTCCGAGCAGTACTTC. As protein: CASSLGGLRLSEQYF. J is TRBJ2-7 and V is TRBV13; D is uncertain. There are 15 residues in the CDR3. In germline, CDR1 is PRHDT, CDR2 FYEKMQ (reference sequence). V lost 0 bases and J 6 bases, leaving 15 bases between the germline ends.

The CDR3 spells CASSQAGAQAEKLFF. The CDR3 DNA sequence: TGTGCCAGCAGCCAAGCAGGGGCCCAGGCTGAAAAACTGTTTTTT. The chain has TRBV3-1 (or the pseudogene TRBV3-2) and TRBJ1-4, with D maybe TRBD1 (6 bases). CDR3 length: 15 residues. The germline V and J ends were trimmed by 1 base and 7 bases, with 13 bases remaining between them. Germline V gene data show CDR1 as LGHDT and CDR2 as YNNKEL (reference sequence).

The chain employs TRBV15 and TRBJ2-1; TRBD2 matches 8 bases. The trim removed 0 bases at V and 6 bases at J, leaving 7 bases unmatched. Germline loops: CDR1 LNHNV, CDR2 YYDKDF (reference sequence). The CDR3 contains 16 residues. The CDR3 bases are TGTGCCACCAGCAGAGATCTACCGGCGGGGGGCAATGAGCAGTTCTTC. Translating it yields CATSRDLPAGGNEQFF.

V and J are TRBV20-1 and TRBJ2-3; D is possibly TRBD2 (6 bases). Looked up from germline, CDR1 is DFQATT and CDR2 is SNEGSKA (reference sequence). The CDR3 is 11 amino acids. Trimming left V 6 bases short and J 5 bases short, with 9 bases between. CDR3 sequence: CSAGGIDTQYF. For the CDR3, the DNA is TGCAGTGCGGGGGGAATAGATACGCAGTATTTT.

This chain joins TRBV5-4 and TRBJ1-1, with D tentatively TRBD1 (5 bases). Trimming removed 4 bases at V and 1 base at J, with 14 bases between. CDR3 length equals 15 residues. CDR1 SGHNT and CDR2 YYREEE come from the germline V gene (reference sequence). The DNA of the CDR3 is TGTGCCAGCAGCCCAGGTCGGGGGACGAACACTGAAGCTTTCTTT. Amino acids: CASSPGRGTNTEAFF.

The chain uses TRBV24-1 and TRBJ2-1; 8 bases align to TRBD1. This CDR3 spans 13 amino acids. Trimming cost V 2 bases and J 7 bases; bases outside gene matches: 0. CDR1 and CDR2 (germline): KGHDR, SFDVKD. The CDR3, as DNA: TGTGCCACCAGTGATTACAGGGGGAATGAGCAGTTCTTC. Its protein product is CATSDYRGNEQFF.

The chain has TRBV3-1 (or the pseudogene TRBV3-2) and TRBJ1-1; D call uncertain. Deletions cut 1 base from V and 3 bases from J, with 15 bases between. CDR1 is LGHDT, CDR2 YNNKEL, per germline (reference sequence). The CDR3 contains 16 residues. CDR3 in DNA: TGTGCCAGCAGCCAAGCAGTTTGGGAGACGGACACTGAAGCTTTCTTT. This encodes CASSQAVWETDTEAFF.

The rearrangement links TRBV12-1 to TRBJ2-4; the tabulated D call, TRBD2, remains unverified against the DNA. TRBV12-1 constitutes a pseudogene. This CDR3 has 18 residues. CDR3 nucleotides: TGTGCCAGCAGCGTACTAGCGGGGGGTTTCCTAGCCAAAAACATTCAGTACTTC. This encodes CASSVLAGGFLAKNIQYF.

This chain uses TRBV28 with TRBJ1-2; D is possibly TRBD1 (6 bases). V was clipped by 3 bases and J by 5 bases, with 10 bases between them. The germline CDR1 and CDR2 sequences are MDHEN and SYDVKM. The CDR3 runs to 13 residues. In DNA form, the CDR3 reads TGTGCCAGCAGTTTCAGGGGACGGTATGGCTACACCTTC. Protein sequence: CASSFRGRYGYTF.

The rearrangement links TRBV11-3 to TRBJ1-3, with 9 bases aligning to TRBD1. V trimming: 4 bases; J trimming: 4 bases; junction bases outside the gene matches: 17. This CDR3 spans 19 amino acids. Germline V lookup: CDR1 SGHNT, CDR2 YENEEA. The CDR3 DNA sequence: TGTGCCAGCAGCTCCTACAGGGGGCGCATTCATAGTATAGGAAACACCATATATTTT. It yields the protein CASSSYRGRIHSIGNTIYF.

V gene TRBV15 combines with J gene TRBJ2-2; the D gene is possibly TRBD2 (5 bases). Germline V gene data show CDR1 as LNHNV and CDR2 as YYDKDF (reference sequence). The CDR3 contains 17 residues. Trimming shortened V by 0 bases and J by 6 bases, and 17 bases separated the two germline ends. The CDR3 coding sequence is TGTGCCACCAGCAGAGATTGGGCGGAAGGGAGAGCCGGGGAGCTGTTTTTT. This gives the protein CATSRDWAEGRAGELFF.

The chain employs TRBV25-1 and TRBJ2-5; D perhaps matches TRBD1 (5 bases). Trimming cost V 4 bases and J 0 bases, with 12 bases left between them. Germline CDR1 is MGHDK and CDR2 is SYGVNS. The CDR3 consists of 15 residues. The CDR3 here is CASSATDMYQETQYF. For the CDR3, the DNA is TGTGCCAGCAGTGCGACAGACATGTACCAAGAGACCCAGTACTTC.

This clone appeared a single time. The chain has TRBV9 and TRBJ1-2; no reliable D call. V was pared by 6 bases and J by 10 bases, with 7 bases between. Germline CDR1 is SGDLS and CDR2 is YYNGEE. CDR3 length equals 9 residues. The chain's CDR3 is CASNTDYTF. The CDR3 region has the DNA TGTGCCAGCAATACAGACTACACCTTC.

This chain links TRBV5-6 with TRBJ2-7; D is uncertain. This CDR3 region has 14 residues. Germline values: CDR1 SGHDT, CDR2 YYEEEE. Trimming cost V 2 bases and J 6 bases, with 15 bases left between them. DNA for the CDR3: TGTGCCAGCAGCTTAATAGTTAAAAGTGGCGAGCAGTACTTC. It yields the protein CASSLIVKSGEQYF.

The CDR3 bases are TGTGCCAGCAGCACGGACAGGGCGGTCACCGGGGAGCTGTTTTTT. Translating it yields CASSTDRAVTGELFF. The rearrangement links TRBV11-1 to TRBJ2-2, with 8 bases that match TRBD1. Germline lookup yields CDR1 SGHAT and CDR2 FQDESV (reference sequence). V dropped 5 bases and J dropped 4; count of bases not matched to a gene: 6. The CDR3 spans 15 residues. The variable domain in full, with the rest retrieved from reference TRBV11-1 and TRBJ2-2, is EAEVAQSPRYKITEKSQAVAFWCDPISGHATLYWYRQILGQGPELLVQFQDESVVDDSQLPKDRFSAERLKGVDSTLKIQPAELGDSAMYLCASSTDRAVTGELFFGEGSRLTVL.

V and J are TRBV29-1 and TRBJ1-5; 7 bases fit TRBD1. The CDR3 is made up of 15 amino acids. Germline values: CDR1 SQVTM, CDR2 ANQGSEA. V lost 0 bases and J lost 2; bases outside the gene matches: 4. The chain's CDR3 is CSVEEGRGGNQPQHF. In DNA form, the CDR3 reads TGCAGCGTTGAAGAAGGCAGGGGGGGCAATCAGCCCCAGCATTTT.

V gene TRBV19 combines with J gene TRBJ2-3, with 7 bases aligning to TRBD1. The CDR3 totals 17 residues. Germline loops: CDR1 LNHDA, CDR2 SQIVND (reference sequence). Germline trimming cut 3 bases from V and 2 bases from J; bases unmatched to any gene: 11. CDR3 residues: CASSIFPPGGDTDTQYF. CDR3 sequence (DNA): TGTGCCAGTAGTATTTTCCCCCCAGGGGGAGACACAGATACGCAGTATTTT.

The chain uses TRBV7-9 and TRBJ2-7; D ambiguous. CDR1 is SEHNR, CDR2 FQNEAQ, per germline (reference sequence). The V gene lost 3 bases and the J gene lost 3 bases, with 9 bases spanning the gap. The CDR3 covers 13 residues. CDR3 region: CASSFGFYYEQYF. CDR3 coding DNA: TGTGCCAGCAGCTTTGGTTTCTACTACGAGCAGTACTTC.

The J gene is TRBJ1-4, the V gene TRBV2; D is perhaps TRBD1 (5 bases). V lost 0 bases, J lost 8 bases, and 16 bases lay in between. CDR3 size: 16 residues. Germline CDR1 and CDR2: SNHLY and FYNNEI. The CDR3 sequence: CASSEAQDPGREKLFF. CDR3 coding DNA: TGTGCCAGCAGTGAAGCACAGGACCCAGGGAGGGAAAAACTGTTTTTT.

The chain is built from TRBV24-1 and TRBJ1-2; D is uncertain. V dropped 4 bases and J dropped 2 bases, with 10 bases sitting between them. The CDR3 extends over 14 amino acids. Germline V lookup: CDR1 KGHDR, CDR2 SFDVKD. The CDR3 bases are TGTGCCACCAGTGACCCGCAGGCAAACTATGGCTACACCTTC. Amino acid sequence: CATSDPQANYGYTF.

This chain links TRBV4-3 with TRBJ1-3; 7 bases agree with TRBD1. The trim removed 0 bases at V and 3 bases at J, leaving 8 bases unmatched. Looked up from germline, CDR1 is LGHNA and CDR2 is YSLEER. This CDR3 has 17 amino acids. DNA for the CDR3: TGCGCCAGCAGCCAAGATTGGGCAGGGGGTTTTGGAAACACCATATATTTT. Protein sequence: CASSQDWAGGFGNTIYF.